Listed below are T cell receptor beta chains from one sample, sequenced in a study of brain T cells in children with intractable seizures. Sequencing used immunoSEQ multiplex PCR; TCRdb keeps in-frame clones, though not all of them. The data show around 70,000 clones, about 92% seen once. This material consisted of peripheral blood, taken at surgery. The receptors were sampled from a boy under three years old with tuberous sclerosis and intractable seizures. The CDR3 runs from the conserved cysteine through the conserved F or W. A D gene is named only where the DNA matches it firmly. Clone size is shown for a subset of rows, as once, few, many or a class of expanded clone.

d_gene,j_gene,v_gene,abundance,CDR3aa,CDR3nt
TRBD1,TRBJ1-1,TRBV5-1,NA,CASSWTGDTEMNTEAFF,TGCGCCAGCAGCTGGACAGGCGATACCGAAATGAACACTGAAGCTTTCTTT
NA,TRBJ2-7,TRBV6-5,NA,CASSYTRVSAYEQYF,TGTGCCAGCAGTTACACCAGGGTATCAGCCTACGAGCAGTACTTC
NA,TRBJ1-5,TRBV12-5,NA,CASGLGRNQPQHF,TGTGCTAGTGGTTTGGGCCGCAATCAGCCCCAGCATTTT
TRBD1,TRBJ2-7,TRBV18,NA,CASSPGTDYEQYF,TGTGCCAGCTCGCCCGGGACAGACTACGAGCAGTACTTC
TRBD2,TRBJ2-1,TRBV5-8,NA,CASSSSWGGYNEQFF,TGTGCCAGCAGCTCTTCGTGGGGGGGGTACAATGAGCAGTTCTTC
TRBD2,TRBJ2-5,TRBV27,NA,CASRTAGAQETQYF,TGTGCCAGCAGGACAGCGGGGGCCCAAGAGACCCAGTACTTC
NA,TRBJ2-1,TRBV4-1,NA,CASSQDASTNLNEQFF,TGCGCCAGCAGCCAAGACGCTAGCACCAACCTCAATGAGCAGTTCTTC
NA,TRBJ1-1,TRBV24-1,NA,CATSEGLNTEAFF,TGTGCCACCAGTGAGGGCCTGAACACTGAAGCTTTCTTT
NA,TRBJ1-1,TRBV27,NA,CASRPNTNTEAFF,TGTGCCAGCAGACCAAACACCAACACTGAAGCTTTCTTT
TRBD2,TRBJ2-7,TRBV2,once,CASSTPTSGSQGRGEQYF,TGTGCCAGCAGTACCCCGACTAGCGGGAGTCAGGGGCGGGGCGAGCAGTACTTC
TRBD2,TRBJ2-3,TRBV4-1,NA,CASSQVHAGGHNTQYF,TGCGCCAGCAGCCAAGTTCACGCGGGGGGGCACAATACGCAGTATTTT